This T cell receptor (beta chain) came from a study of T cells in women clearing cervical HPV infection. Study as a whole: Case blood drawn at lesion detection; control blood after infection cleared. For cases, blood was sampled a median around 150 days after lesion detection, interquartile range roughly 90 to 230 days.

Each participant carried one incident cervical HPV16 infection only. Regarding this clone: The read finishes 3 residues shy of the CDR3 end, and the germline J gene is used to complete it.

Germline values: CDR1 SNHLY, CDR2 FYNNEI. The CDR3 sequence is 14 residues long. Trimming removed 7 bases from V and 0 bases from J, with 10 bases in between. Assay: immunoSEQ multiplex PCR; the TCRdb copy retains only in-frame clones and omits some. The sample table sets out 23,000 or so clones. The TCR sequence derives from a woman between 18 and 70 years old with a cervical HPV16 infection that either progressed to CIN3+ or cleared (not recorded which). The sequenced material came from blood buffy coat. The chain recombines TRBV2 with TRBJ1-3; D unresolved. CDR3 residues: CASIRVASGNTIYF. The sequenced part of the CDR3 DNA is TGTGCCAGCATACGGGTTGCCTCTGGAAACACC.